The 20 T cell receptor beta chains listed next were all sequenced from one sample in a study of Ad26.COV2.S vaccination and SARS-CoV-2 variants (dated by TCRdb to the early 2020s). Read against the paper, the sample's treatment or condition label means: 15 to 20 received Ad26.COV2.S at low or high dose, single or two shots; about 5 received placebo; per-sample allocation not given. Repertoires of vaccine and placebo recipients were sequenced from samples taken on day 63 after the first injection. The library was obtained by the immunoSEQ multiplex PCR assay. TCRdb carries this immuneACCESS record with in-frame sequences only. Its versions omit some clonotypes, under half of them owing to an unresolved V gene in the studies checked, with the rest unexplained. The sample contains roughly 460,000 clones, approximately 90% of them found a single time. The ten largest clones capture over 1.5% of the sample.

The specimen was peripheral blood, collected in a trial of Ad26.COV2.S vaccine versus placebo. Every receptor here comes from a person aged 18-60 years who received the Ad26.COV2.S COVID-19 vaccine or a placebo.

V gene TRBV9 combines with J gene TRBJ1-6, with D uncertain. CDR1 and CDR2 from the germline V gene are SGDLS and YYNGEE. The CDR3 totals 14 residues. With 0 bases removed from V and 7 bases from J, the gap between germline ends came to 8 bases. The CDR3 region has the DNA TGTGCCAGCAGCGTAGTACCCGGCAATTCACCCCTCCACTTT. Its translation is CASSVVPGNSPLHF.

The V call is TRBV21-1, the J call TRBJ2-7; TRBD2 is the table's D call, not checked against the DNA. TRBV21-1 is a listed pseudogene. This CDR3 has 17 residues. This chain's CDR3 is CASSKETSPTDKYEQYF. The CDR3, as DNA: TGTGCCAGCAGCAAAGAGACTAGCCCGACGGATAAATACGAGCAGTACTTC.

The rearrangement joins TRBV7-6 to TRBJ1-2; 7 bases line up with TRBD1. After removal of 5 bases from V and 6 bases from J, the junction contained 9 bases not matched to a gene. The CDR3 covers 14 residues. CDR1 and CDR2 from the germline V gene are SGHVS and FNYEAQ. The CDR3, as DNA: TGTGCCAGCAGCCCTGGGGACAGTCATGATGGCTACACCTTC. Protein product: CASSPGDSHDGYTF.

The chain is built from TRBV11-3 and TRBJ2-1, with 8 bases matching TRBD1. Germline trimming cut 4 bases from V and 1 base from J; bases unmatched to any gene: 9. Germline CDR1 SGHNT, CDR2 YENEEA. The CDR3 sequence is 17 residues long. The CDR3 here is CASSSTRGLGSYNEQFF. CDR3 bases: TGTGCCAGCAGCTCAACCAGGGGGCTAGGGTCCTACAATGAGCAGTTCTTC.

The chain is built from TRBV5-6 and TRBJ2-1; no definite D call. Per the germline V gene, CDR1 is SGHDT and CDR2 is YYEEEE. V gave up 1 base and J gave up 6 bases, with 11 bases separating them. The CDR3 covers 14 residues. The CDR3 loop reads CASSLPQDRNEQFF. CDR3 nucleotide sequence: TGTGCCAGCAGCTTGCCCCAGGACCGCAATGAGCAGTTCTTC.

The chain carries TRBV2 and TRBJ1-1, with D unresolved. The CDR3 has 13 amino acids. V lost 11 bases to trimming and J lost 1 base, with 14 bases between them. Germline values: CDR1 SNHLY, CDR2 FYNNEI. CDR3 in amino acids: CAGEEHPNTEAFF. The CDR3 DNA follows: TGTGCCGGAGAAGAGCACCCGAACACTGAAGCTTTCTTT. Drawing the rest from reference TRBV2 and TRBJ1-1, the complete variable domain is EPEVTQTPSHQVTQMGQEVILRCVPISNHLYFYWYRQILGQKVEFLVSFYNNEISEKSEIFDDQFSVERPDGSNFTLKIRSTKLEDSAMYFCAGEEHPNTEAFFGQGTRLTVV.

The rearrangement links TRBV6-6 to TRBJ2-7, with 11 positions matching TRBD2. Germline assignment: CDR1 MNHNY and CDR2 SVGAGI (reference sequence). The ends lost 2 bases at V and 3 bases at J; junction bases unmatched: 0. The CDR3 runs to 14 residues. The CDR3 spells CASSYTSGSYEQYF. CDR3 sequence (DNA): TGTGCCAGCAGTTACACTAGCGGGAGCTACGAGCAGTACTTC.

This clone was detected a few times. The chain couples TRBV18 to TRBJ1-6, with D uncertain. This CDR3 spans 13 amino acids. The germline V gene encodes CDR1 KGHSH and CDR2 LQKENI. Trimming took off 3 bases at V and 7 bases at J, with 7 bases between the two ends. The CDR3 spells CASSPDENSPLHF. The CDR3 region has the DNA TGTGCCAGCTCACCCGACGAGAATTCACCCCTCCACTTT.

The rearrangement uses TRBV5-4 and TRBJ2-5, with a possible D match to TRBD1 (5 bases). Germline CDR1 is SGHNT and CDR2 is YYREEE (reference sequence). V lost 0 bases and J lost 4, with 19 bases in between. The CDR3 is 17 amino acids. The CDR3 here is CASSLAGVRVMGETQYF. The CDR3 DNA is TGTGCCAGCAGCTTGGCCGGCGTCAGGGTTATGGGAGAGACCCAGTACTTC.

This chain joins TRBV7-3 and TRBJ2-1; D is undetermined. The V end lost 3 bases, the J end lost 9 bases, and 12 bases lay between the germline ends. The germline V gene encodes CDR1 SGHTA and CDR2 FQGTGA. This CDR3 is 13 amino acids long. The CDR3 protein is CASSLTSTTEQFF. In DNA form, the CDR3 reads TGTGCCAGCAGCTTGACTTCTACAACTGAGCAGTTCTTC.

The genes are TRBV14 and TRBJ1-4, with a possible D match to TRBD1 (6 bases). V was trimmed by 4 bases and J by 4 bases, leaving 13 bases between them. This CDR3 is built from 15 residues. Germline assignment: CDR1 SGHDN and CDR2 FVKESK. The CDR3 sequence: CASSPTTGFNEKLFF. The CDR3 nucleotides read TGTGCCAGCAGCCCGACTACAGGGTTTAATGAAAAACTGTTTTTT. The full variable domain, in which reference TRBV14 and TRBJ1-4 provide the parts outside the CDR3, is EAGVTQFPSHSVIEKGQTVTLRCDPISGHDNLYWYRRVMGKEIKFLLHFVKESKQDESGMPNNRFLAERTGGTYSTLKVQPAELEDSGVYFCASSPTTGFNEKLFFGSGTQLSVL.

The chain joins TRBV6-2 or TRBV6-3 to TRBJ2-3, with no clear D. CDR3 length: 17 residues. The V gene's germline CDR1 is MNHEY and CDR2 SVGEGT. V shed 0 bases and J shed 2 bases, with 15 bases lying between them. The CDR3 sequence: CASSYSIQGRHTDTQYF. CDR3 DNA: TGTGCCAGCAGTTACTCGATACAAGGTCGACACACAGATACGCAGTATTTT.

This clone was seen once. The chain couples TRBV2 to TRBJ2-4, with TRBD2 matching 7 bases. This CDR3 is built from 12 residues. V trimming: 0 bases; J trimming: 11 bases; junction bases outside the gene matches: 1. Per the germline V gene, CDR1 is SNHLY and CDR2 is FYNNEI. CDR3 amino acids: CASSEAAGVQYF. The CDR3 coding sequence is TGTGCCAGCAGTGAAGCCGCGGGGGTTCAGTACTTC.

Points on this clone: The same CDR3 also results from other DNA sequences found in this sample. The chain links TRBV5-1 to TRBJ2-3; 16 positions match TRBD2. CDR3 length: 16 residues. Germline V gene lookup returns CDR1 SGHRS and CDR2 YFSETQ. V shed 5 bases and J 3 bases; nucleotides not matched to a gene: 3. This chain's CDR3 is CASSPGLAGGTDTQYF. The CDR3 DNA reads as TGCGCCAGCAGTCCGGGACTAGCGGGAGGGACAGATACGCAGTATTTT.

This clone was observed a single time. V and J are TRBV15 and TRBJ2-2, with D unclear. Trimming took off 4 bases at V and 6 bases at J, with 6 bases between the two ends. There are 12 residues in the CDR3. Looked up from germline, CDR1 is LNHNV and CDR2 is YYDKDF (reference sequence). The DNA of the CDR3 is TGTGCCACCAGCAACGCGGCCGGGGAGCTGTTTTTT. This encodes CATSNAAGELFF.

The rearrangement joins TRBV7-9 to TRBJ1-2; 7 bases line up with TRBD1. V was pared by 2 bases and J by 4 bases, with 4 bases of the junction left unmatched. Germline V lookup: CDR1 SEHNR, CDR2 FQNEAQ (reference sequence). This CDR3 contains 14 residues. The CDR3 nucleotides read TGTGCCAGCAGCTTAAGACAGGGCGCCTATGGCTACACCTTC. It is translated as CASSLRQGAYGYTF.

This chain uses TRBV18 with TRBJ1-2; possibly TRBD1 for D (5 bases). Germline lookup yields CDR1 KGHSH and CDR2 LQKENI. V lost 0 bases, J lost 0 bases, and 17 bases lay in between. This CDR3 contains 18 residues. CDR3 protein: CASSPPEARGLSNYGYTF. CDR3 bases: TGTGCCAGCTCACCACCGGAGGCAAGGGGCCTTTCTAACTATGGCTACACCTTC.

The gene calls are TRBV4-2 and TRBJ1-5; D is unresolved. The V gene lost 3 bases and the J gene lost 0 bases, with 12 bases spanning the gap. The CDR3 has 16 residues. In germline, CDR1 is LGHNA, CDR2 YNFKEQ. CDR3 nucleotide sequence: TGTGCCAGCAGCCACCGGAGAGTATATAGCAATCAGCCCCAGCATTTT. Residues: CASSHRRVYSNQPQHF.

The genes are TRBV10-1 and TRBJ2-4; the D gene is possibly TRBD1 (6 bases). Per the germline V gene, CDR1 is WNHNN and CDR2 is SYGVQD (reference sequence). CDR3 length: 14 residues. V lost 9 bases and J lost 1, with 13 bases in between. The CDR3 region has the DNA TGCGCCAGAAAACAGGGAACGGCCAAAAACATTCAGTACTTC. Translation gives CARKQGTAKNIQYF.

The chain links TRBV10-3 to TRBJ2-2, with 13 positions matching TRBD2. The CDR3 covers 15 residues. The V gene end was trimmed by 10 bases and the J gene end by 8 bases; junction bases not matched to a gene: 10. CDR1 ENHRY and CDR2 SYGVKD come from the germline V gene. Here the CDR3 reads CATRGTSGMGGELFF. In DNA, the CDR3 is TGTGCCACAAGGGGGACTAGCGGGATGGGAGGGGAGCTGTTTTTT.